This is a list of T cell receptor beta chains from one sample in a study of cytomegalovirus exposure and HLA in healthy donors. Measured with immunoSEQ multiplex PCR; TCRdb has only the in-frame clones, and not every one. This table holds around 86,000 clones, 90% to 95% found once. The specimen was PBMCs. These receptors all come from a woman in her twenties or thirties in good health and CMV-seropositive. Both conserved end residues are part of each CDR3. Each record gives: V gene, CDR3 protein.

TRBV7-8 CASSMTGFSTGANVLTF
TRBV10-2 CASRLSGGRTGELFF
TRBV28 CASSLVRAYQPQHF
TRBV27 CASSPTGYEQYF
TRBV11-2 CASSRGGLAGGLVYNEQFF
TRBV19 CASTRQGEFHNQPQHF
TRBV7-8 CASSLTTGSSYEQYF
TRBV18 CASSLKSGLHEQYF
TRBV28 CASTEQGSSYNEQFF
TRBV5-8 CASSRQGPNTYEQYF
TRBV5-4 CASSFWTGTDTQYF
TRBV4-3 CASSQDRGRQYEQYF
TRBV5-6 CASSLDRDTDTQYF
TRBV6-1 CASSEARGLAGGFPPGWSKNIQYF
TRBV6-6 CASSGTSGTDTQYF
TRBV19 CASVGTADLWPQHF
TRBV7-8 CASSLARYEQYF
TRBV21-1 CASSKDGGAEQYF
TRBV7-2 CASSWRDRKKLFF
TRBV9 CASSAGLGSYNEQFF
TRBV7-9 CASSPDRAGTEAFF
TRBV7-7 CASSLGQGDYEQYF
TRBV4-1 CASSLQTANTEAFF
TRBV6-5 CASSRTIGSDYGYTF
TRBV28 CASSLGTGRRHGYTF
TRBV10-2 CASSEGRVYREAFF
TRBV30 CAWSSGAPPFEQYF
TRBV4-2 CASSQAHSGGISTDTQYF
TRBV6-5 CASSYSATANTEAFF
TRBV7-2 CASSSPGGSRSKNEQFF
TRBV5-4 CASNEQYF
TRBV19 CASSSPMRNNQPQHF
TRBV7-3 CASSPTGTSDVNEQFF
TRBV7-8 CASSLAGNTEAFF
TRBV6-4 CAPGKGAYEQYF
TRBV10-3 CAISQGLAGVFYNEQFF
TRBV6-1 CASSALTSGRTGELFF
TRBV5-6 CASSLQGHGHQETQYF
TRBV7-8 CASSLGTSGRLEQFF
TRBV28 CASGGGGVEKLFF
TRBV27 CASSFRLQSNYGYTF
TRBV4-3 CASSQGTRLTNTEAFF
TRBV5-1 CASSLPGRNSNQPQHF
TRBV7-2 CASSPTPTGFGNQPQHF
TRBV4-1 CASSQDSTVYQETQYF
TRBV7-9 CASSTTSGSPRAQYF
TRBV19 CASSRTSGRVETQYF
TRBV7-3 CASSYGAGVHNEQFF
TRBV7-8 CASSFLPGLAYYNEQFF